These 23 T cell receptor beta chains originate from one sample sequenced in a study of control samples from healthy donors and cancer patients (TCRdb year 2020). Libraries were prepared through the immunoSEQ multiplex PCR assay. Entries here come from immuneACCESS through TCRdb and include only in-frame sequences with V and J called. Some clones fail to appear in such tables; in the studies checked, an unresolved V gene covers under half of the shortfall, and the cause of the remainder is unknown. Present in this sample are 160,000 or so clones, roughly 94% of which were seen just once. In total, the top ten clones hold 14% of the sample. The sample taken for sequencing was PBMCs. Receptor source: a man between 60 and 70 years old with colorectal cancer.

The chain joins TRBV10-2 to TRBJ1-6, with TRBD1 matching 7 bases. Trimming took 8 bases from V and 7 from J; bases not matched to a gene: 8. Germline V gene lookup returns CDR1 WSHSY and CDR2 SAAADI. The CDR3 has 14 residues. The CDR3 spells CASCTGTENSPLHF. The CDR3 DNA reads TGCGCCAGCTGTACCGGGACAGAGAATTCACCCCTCCACTTT.

The chain combines TRBV25-1 with TRBJ1-1; possibly TRBD1 for D (5 bases). Trimming cost V 4 bases and J 1 base, with 10 bases left between them. The CDR3 spans 14 residues. Per the germline V gene, CDR1 is MGHDK and CDR2 is SYGVNS. DNA of the CDR3: TGTGCCAGCAGTGCGGGGGTTACGAACACTGAAGCTTTCTTT. It is translated as CASSAGVTNTEAFF.

The CDR3 is CASSITQGGTGELFF. CDR3 in DNA: TGTGCCAGTAGTATAACACAGGGGGGCACCGGGGAGCTGTTTTTT. The chain uses TRBV19 and TRBJ2-2; the match to TRBD1 covers 8 bases. V lost 2 bases, J lost 4 bases, and 3 bases stayed unmatched. CDR3 length: 15 amino acids. CDR1 is LNHDA, CDR2 SQIVND, per germline (reference sequence).

V gene TRBV2 combines with J gene TRBJ2-5, with D tentatively TRBD1 (6 bases). The germline gives CDR1 SNHLY, CDR2 FYNNEI. V lost 6 bases to trimming and J lost 5 bases, with 10 bases between them. The CDR3 sequence is 12 residues long. The CDR3 loop reads CASRDSRETQYF. The DNA for the CDR3 is TGTGCCAGCAGGGACAGCAGGGAGACCCAGTACTTC.

As DNA, the CDR3 is TGTGCCACCAGTGACTTCACGCAGAGCACAGATACGCAGTATTTT. It encodes CATSDFTQSTDTQYF. The chain is built from TRBV24-1 and TRBJ2-3, with D unclear. This CDR3 spans 15 amino acids. CDR1 and CDR2 from the germline V gene are KGHDR and SFDVKD. V lost 4 bases and J 0 bases, leaving 10 bases between the germline ends.

This chain connects TRBV7-9 to TRBJ2-7; tentatively, D is TRBD2 (5 bases). The CDR3 length is 11 residues. Trimming pared 1 base from V and 9 bases from J, leaving 7 bases between. Germline V gives CDR1 SEHNR, CDR2 FQNEAQ (reference sequence). CDR3 residues: CASSLEEGQYF. The CDR3 DNA sequence: TGTGCCAGCAGCTTAGAAGAGGGGCAGTACTTC.

The chain couples TRBV29-1 to TRBJ2-7, with a tentative D call TRBD2 (5 bases). CDR3 length: 11 amino acids. V gave up 2 bases and J gave up 5 bases, with 7 bases separating them. Germline V gives CDR1 SQVTM, CDR2 ANQGSEA. The chain's CDR3 is CSVELGDEQYF. CDR3 nucleotide sequence: TGCAGCGTTGAATTGGGAGACGAGCAGTACTTC.

The CDR3 region has the DNA TGTGCCAGCTCACCCCAGATGGGGCGGGGGGCAGGAGAGCAGTTCTTC. Amino acid sequence: CASSPQMGRGAGEQFF. The rearrangement links TRBV18 to TRBJ2-1, with 8 positions matching TRBD2. Germline V gene sequence: CDR1 KGHSH, CDR2 LQKENI. CDR3 length equals 16 residues. J lost 10 bases, V lost 3 bases, and 14 bases had no gene match.

The gene calls are TRBV23-1 and TRBJ1-3; possible D gene TRBD1, 6 bases. TRBV23-1 carries the ORF label, with uncertain function. The CDR3 length is 21 residues. Trimming cost V 0 bases and J 4 bases, with 28 bases left between them. CDR3 loop: CASSQSVGTGRSIFLGNTIYF. In DNA, the CDR3 is TGCGCCAGCAGTCAATCCGTAGGAACAGGGAGGTCTATTTTCTTGGGAAACACCATATATTTT.

The chain is built from TRBV5-8 and TRBJ2-7, with TRBD2 matching 10 bases. The CDR3 totals 14 residues. With V trimmed by 3 bases and J by 5 bases, 5 bases remained unmatched. Germline V gene data show CDR1 as SGHTS and CDR2 as YDEGEE. CDR3 sequence (DNA): TGTGCCAGCAGCTCCCGGCTAGCGGGGGACGAGCAGTACTTC. This encodes CASSSRLAGDEQYF. Together with reference TRBV5-8 and TRBJ2-7, the CDR3 gives the full variable domain: EAGVTQSPTHLIKTRGQQATLRCSPISGHTSVYWYQQALGLGLQFLLWYDEGEERNRGNFPPRFSGRQFPNYSSELNVNALELEDSALYLCASSSRLAGDEQYFGPGTRLTVT.

This clone was detected only once. CDR3 bases: TGTGCCAGCAGCGAATGGACTAGCGGCACAGATACGCAGTATTTT. Translated: CASSEWTSGTDTQYF. The rearrangement uses TRBV7-9 and TRBJ2-3, with 9 bases aligning to TRBD2. Germline assignment: CDR1 SEHNR and CDR2 FQNEAQ (reference sequence). CDR3 length: 15 residues. J gave up 1 base and V 5 bases, and 4 bases lay outside the gene matches.

In DNA, the CDR3 is TGCAGCGTTGAAGCTAAGGGGCTCGACTATGGCTACACCTTC. Protein product: CSVEAKGLDYGYTF. The chain employs TRBV29-1 and TRBJ1-2; possible D gene TRBD1, 5 bases. The germline gives CDR1 SQVTM, CDR2 ANQGSEA. Trimming left V 1 base short and J 3 bases short, with 12 bases between. CDR3 length equals 14 residues.

CDR3 DNA sequence: TGTGCCAGTAGTACCCACGAGGGGAACAACTATGGCTACACCTTC. This sequence encodes CASSTHEGNNYGYTF. The chain joins TRBV19 to TRBJ1-2, with D perhaps TRBD1 (5 bases). The CDR3 consists of 15 residues. Germline V gene lookup returns CDR1 LNHDA and CDR2 SQIVND (reference sequence). V lost 4 bases and J 2 bases, leaving 14 bases between the germline ends.

The rearrangement uses TRBV7-6 and TRBJ1-5; tentative D call: TRBD1 (6 bases). Between the trimmed V and J ends, which lost 8 bases and 12 bases, there was a span of 17 bases. Germline values: CDR1 SGHVS, CDR2 FNYEAQ. This CDR3 spans 12 amino acids. The CDR3, as DNA: TGTGCCAGCCCGCCCTTAGGGGGGGTCCAGCATTTT. Amino acid sequence: CASPPLGGVQHF.

The chain has TRBV9 and TRBJ2-3; a weak D match, TRBD2 (6 bases). This CDR3 region has 15 residues. From germline, CDR1 is SGDLS and CDR2 YYNGEE. Deletions cut 0 bases from V and 6 bases from J, with 14 bases between. Here the CDR3 DNA reads TGTGCCAGCAGCGTAGGATGGGGGGAAGGGGATACGCAGTATTTT. The encoded protein is CASSVGWGEGDTQYF.

There are many counts of this clone. The gene calls are TRBV9 and TRBJ2-2; 7 bases map to TRBD1. CDR1 and CDR2 from the germline V gene are SGDLS and YYNGEE. The CDR3 sequence is 15 residues long. V lost 5 bases and J lost 2; bases outside the gene matches: 6. The CDR3 reads CASSLTGLNTGELFF. The CDR3 region has the DNA TGTGCCAGCAGTTTGACAGGGTTAAACACCGGGGAGCTGTTTTTT.

The genes are TRBV10-2 and TRBJ1-3; maybe TRBD1 (6 bases). Trimming took 10 bases from V and 2 from J, leaving 12 bases between them. Germline CDR1 and CDR2: WSHSY and SAAADI. CDR3 length equals 13 residues. The CDR3 nucleotides are TGCGCCACCCGGACAGAGGCTGGAAACACCATATATTTT. Amino acids: CATRTEAGNTIYF.

This clone was counted a single time. CDR3 coding DNA: TGTGCCAGTAGTAGGGGACAGGGGGTCGCCACCCGGCATTTT. Protein: CASSRGQGVATRHF. This chain links TRBV19 with TRBJ1-5; 11 nucleotides align to TRBD1. Trimming removed 4 bases from V and 15 bases from J; junction bases left unmatched: 11. The CDR3 runs 14 residues. Per germline, CDR1 LNHDA and CDR2 SQIVND (reference sequence).

The chain links TRBV28 to TRBJ2-3; D might be TRBD1 (6 bases). This CDR3 contains 17 residues. Looked up from germline, CDR1 is MDHEN and CDR2 is SYDVKM. The ends were cut back, 3 bases at V and 4 bases at J, with 20 bases in the middle. DNA for the CDR3: TGTGCCAGCAGTTTGTCGGGACACCTACTTACGGCAGATACGCAGTATTTT. This encodes CASSLSGHLLTADTQYF.

The V gene is TRBV6-5, the J gene TRBJ1-1, with unresolved D. Germline V gives CDR1 MNHEY, CDR2 SVGAGI. V lost 0 bases and J 4 bases, leaving 9 bases between the germline ends. CDR3 size: 14 residues. CDR3 sequence: CASSYSRQVTEAFF. CDR3 DNA: TGTGCCAGCAGTTACTCCCGGCAGGTCACTGAAGCTTTCTTT.

The chain has TRBV6-5 and TRBJ1-1; possible D gene TRBD1, 5 bases. This CDR3 has 13 residues. Per germline, CDR1 MNHEY and CDR2 SVGAGI. The V gene lost 6 bases and the J gene lost 1 base, with 9 bases spanning the gap. The CDR3 coding sequence is TGTGCCAGCAGACCCGGACAGAACACTGAAGCTTTCTTT. Translated: CASRPGQNTEAFF.

The chain recombines TRBV4-1 with TRBJ1-4; D might be TRBD1 (5 bases). From germline, CDR1 is MGHRA and CDR2 YSYEKL. V lost 0 bases and J lost 2, with 10 bases in between. This CDR3 contains 16 residues. This chain's CDR3 is CASSQDYRGTNEKLFF. For the CDR3, the DNA is TGCGCCAGCAGCCAAGACTATCGGGGGACTAATGAAAAACTGTTTTTT.

The V and J genes are TRBV19 and TRBJ1-1; D perhaps matches TRBD1 (5 bases). The V gene lost 0 bases and the J gene lost 5 bases, with 10 bases spanning the gap. The germline V gene encodes CDR1 LNHDA and CDR2 SQIVND (reference sequence). The CDR3 length is 14 residues. In DNA, the CDR3 is TGTGCCAGTAGTATAGAGGGGGGTGAGACTGAAGCTTTCTTT. This sequence encodes CASSIEGGETEAFF. Together with reference TRBV19 and TRBJ1-1, the CDR3 gives the full variable domain: DGGITQSPKYLFRKEGQNVTLSCEQNLNHDAMYWYRQDPGQGLRLIYYSQIVNDFQKGDIAEGYSVSREKKESFPLTVTSAQKNPTAFYLCASSIEGGETEAFFGQGTRLTVV.